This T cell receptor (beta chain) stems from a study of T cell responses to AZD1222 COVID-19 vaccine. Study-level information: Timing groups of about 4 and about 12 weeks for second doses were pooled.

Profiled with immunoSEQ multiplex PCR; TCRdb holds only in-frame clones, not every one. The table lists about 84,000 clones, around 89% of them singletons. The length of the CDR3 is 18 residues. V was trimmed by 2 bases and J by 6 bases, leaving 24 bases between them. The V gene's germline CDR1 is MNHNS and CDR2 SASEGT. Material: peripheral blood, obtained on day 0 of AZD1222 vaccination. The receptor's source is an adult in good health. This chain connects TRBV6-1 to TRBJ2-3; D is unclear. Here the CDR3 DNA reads TGTGCCAGCAGTGAAAAGGGTGAAGCCGGTTCTGGATTGGATACGCAGTATTTT. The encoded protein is CASSEKGEAGSGLDTQYF.